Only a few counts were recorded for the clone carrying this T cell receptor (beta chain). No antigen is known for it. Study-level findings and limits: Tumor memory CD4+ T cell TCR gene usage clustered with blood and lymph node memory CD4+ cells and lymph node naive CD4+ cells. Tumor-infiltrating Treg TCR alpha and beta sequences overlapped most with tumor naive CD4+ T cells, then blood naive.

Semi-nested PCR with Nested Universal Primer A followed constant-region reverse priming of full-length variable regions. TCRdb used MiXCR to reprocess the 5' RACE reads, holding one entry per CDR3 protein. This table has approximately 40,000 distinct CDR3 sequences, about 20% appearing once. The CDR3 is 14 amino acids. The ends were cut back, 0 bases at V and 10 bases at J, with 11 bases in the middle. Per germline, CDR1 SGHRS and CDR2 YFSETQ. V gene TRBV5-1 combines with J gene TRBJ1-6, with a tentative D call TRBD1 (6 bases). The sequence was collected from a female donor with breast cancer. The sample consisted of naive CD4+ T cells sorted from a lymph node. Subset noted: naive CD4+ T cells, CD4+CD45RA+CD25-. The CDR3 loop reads CASSLDRVRSPLHF. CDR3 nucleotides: TGCGCCAGCAGCTTGGACAGGGTTCGGTCACCCCTCCACTTT.